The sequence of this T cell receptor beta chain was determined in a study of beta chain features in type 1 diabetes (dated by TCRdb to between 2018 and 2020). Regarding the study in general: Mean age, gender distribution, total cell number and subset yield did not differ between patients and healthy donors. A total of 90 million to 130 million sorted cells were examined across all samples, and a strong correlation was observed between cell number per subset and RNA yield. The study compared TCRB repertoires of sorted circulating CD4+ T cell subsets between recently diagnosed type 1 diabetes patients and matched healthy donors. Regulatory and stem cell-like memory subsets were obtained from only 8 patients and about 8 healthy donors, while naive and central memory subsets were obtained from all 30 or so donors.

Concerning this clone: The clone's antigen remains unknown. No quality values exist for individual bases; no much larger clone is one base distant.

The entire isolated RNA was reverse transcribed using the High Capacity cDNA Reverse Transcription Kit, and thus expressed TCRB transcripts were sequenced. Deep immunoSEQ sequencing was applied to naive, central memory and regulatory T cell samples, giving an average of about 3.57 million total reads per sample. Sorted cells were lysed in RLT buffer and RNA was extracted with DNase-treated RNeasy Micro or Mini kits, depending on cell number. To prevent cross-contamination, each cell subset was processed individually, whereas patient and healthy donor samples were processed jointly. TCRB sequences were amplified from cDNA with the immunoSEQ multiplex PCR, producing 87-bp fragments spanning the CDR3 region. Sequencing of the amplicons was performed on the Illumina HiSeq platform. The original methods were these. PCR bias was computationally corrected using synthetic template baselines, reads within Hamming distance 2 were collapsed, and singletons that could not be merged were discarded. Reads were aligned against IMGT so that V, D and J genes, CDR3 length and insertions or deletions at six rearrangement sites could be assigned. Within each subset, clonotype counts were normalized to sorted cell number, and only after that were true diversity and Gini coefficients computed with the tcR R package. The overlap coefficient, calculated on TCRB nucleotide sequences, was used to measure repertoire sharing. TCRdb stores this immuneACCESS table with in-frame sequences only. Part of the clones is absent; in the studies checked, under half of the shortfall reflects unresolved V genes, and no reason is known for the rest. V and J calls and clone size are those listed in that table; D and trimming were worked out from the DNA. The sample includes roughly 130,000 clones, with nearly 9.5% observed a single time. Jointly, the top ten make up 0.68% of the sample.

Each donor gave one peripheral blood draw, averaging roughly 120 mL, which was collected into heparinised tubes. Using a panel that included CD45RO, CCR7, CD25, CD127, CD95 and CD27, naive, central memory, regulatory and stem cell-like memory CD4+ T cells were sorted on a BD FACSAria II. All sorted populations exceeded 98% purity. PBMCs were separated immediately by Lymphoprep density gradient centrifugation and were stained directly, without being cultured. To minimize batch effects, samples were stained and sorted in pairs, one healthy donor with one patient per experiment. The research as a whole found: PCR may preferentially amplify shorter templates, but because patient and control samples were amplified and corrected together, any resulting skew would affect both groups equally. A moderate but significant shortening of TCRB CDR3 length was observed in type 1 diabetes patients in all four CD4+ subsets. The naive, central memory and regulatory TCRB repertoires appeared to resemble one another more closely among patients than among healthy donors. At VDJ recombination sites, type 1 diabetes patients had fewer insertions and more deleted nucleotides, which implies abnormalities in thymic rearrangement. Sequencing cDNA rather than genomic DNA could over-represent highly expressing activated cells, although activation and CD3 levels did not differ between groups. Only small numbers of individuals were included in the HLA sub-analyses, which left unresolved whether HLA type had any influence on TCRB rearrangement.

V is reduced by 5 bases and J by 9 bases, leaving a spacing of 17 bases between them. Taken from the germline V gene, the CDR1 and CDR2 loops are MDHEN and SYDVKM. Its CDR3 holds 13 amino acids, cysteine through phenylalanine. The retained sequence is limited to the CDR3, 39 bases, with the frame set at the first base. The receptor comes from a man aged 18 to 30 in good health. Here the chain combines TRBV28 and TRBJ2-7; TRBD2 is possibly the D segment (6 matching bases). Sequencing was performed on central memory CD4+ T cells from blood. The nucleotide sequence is TGTGCCAGCAGTGCGGGGACCCCCGAGGGGCAGTACTTC. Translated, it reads CASSAGTPEGQYF.